These 19 T cell receptor beta chains came from one sample sequenced in a study of control samples from healthy donors and cancer patients. Clones were read by immunoSEQ multiplex PCR, and TCRdb kept only the in-frame ones, dropping some. Of tens of thousands of clones listed, 65% to 90% were seen once; the top ten hold approximately 10%. The sequenced sample consisted of PBMCs. These receptors came from a man aged 55 to 69 with head and neck cancer.

V gene TRBV3-1 (or the pseudogene TRBV3-2) combines with J gene TRBJ2-7, with TRBD1 matching 8 bases. Germline V gene data show CDR1 as LGHDT and CDR2 as YNNKEL (reference sequence). This CDR3 contains 15 residues. The V gene end was trimmed by 4 bases and the J gene end by 3 bases; junction bases not matched to a gene: 8. This CDR3 is CASSPDRGGYYEQYF. CDR3 nucleotides: TGTGCCAGCAGCCCCGACAGGGGCGGCTACTACGAGCAGTACTTC.

The chain links TRBV30 to TRBJ1-1; 8 bases are a match to TRBD1. CDR3 length: 13 residues. The germline V gene encodes CDR1 GTSNPN and CDR2 SVGIG (reference sequence). The junction had 4 bases not matched to a gene; V was cut back by 7 bases and J by 0 bases. The CDR3 spells CASHRGMNTEAFF. The CDR3 region has the DNA TGTGCCTCGCACAGGGGGATGAACACTGAAGCTTTCTTT.

The chain combines TRBV7-9 with TRBJ1-3; maybe TRBD1 (6 bases). In germline, CDR1 is SEHNR, CDR2 FQNEAQ (reference sequence). The CDR3 covers 13 residues. V lost 6 bases to trimming and J lost 0 bases, with 6 bases between them. CDR3 DNA sequence: TGTGCCAGCAGGGGGGCCTCTGGAAACACCATATATTTT. This sequence encodes CASRGASGNTIYF.

The chain has TRBV7-9 and TRBJ2-7, with D possibly matching TRBD2 (7 bases). Per germline, CDR1 SEHNR and CDR2 FQNEAQ (reference sequence). V lost 1 base, J lost 6 bases, and 10 bases lay in between. The CDR3 spans 13 residues. Here the CDR3 reads CASSLVGGREQYF. CDR3 nucleotide sequence: TGTGCCAGCAGCTTAGTCGGGGGGCGCGAGCAGTACTTC.

This chain joins TRBV29-1 and TRBJ1-3; D call uncertain. Germline CDR1 is SQVTM and CDR2 is ANQGSEA. Trimming took off 4 bases at V and 1 base at J, with 5 bases between the two ends. The CDR3 has 12 amino acids. Here the CDR3 DNA reads TGCAGCGTTGCCCAATCTGGAAACACCATATATTTT. It translates to CSVAQSGNTIYF.

The chain carries TRBV5-1 and TRBJ1-1; no firm D call. The germline V gene encodes CDR1 SGHRS and CDR2 YFSETQ. The V and J ends lost 1 base and 0 bases respectively, with 10 bases between them. CDR3 length: 15 residues. Written as DNA, the CDR3 is TGCGCCAGCAGCTTGAGGGAACACATGAACACTGAAGCTTTCTTT. Its translation is CASSLREHMNTEAFF. The full variable domain, completed using reference TRBV5-1 and TRBJ1-1, is KAGVTQTPRYLIKTRGQQVTLSCSPISGHRSVSWYQQTPGQGLQFLFEYFSETQRNKGNFPGRFSGRQFSNSRSEMNVSTLELGDSALYLCASSLREHMNTEAFFGQGTRLTVV.

The chain is built from TRBV18 and TRBJ2-1, with 7 positions matching TRBD2. Germline V gene sequence: CDR1 KGHSH, CDR2 LQKENI. The CDR3 totals 15 residues. With 0 bases clipped from V and 4 bases from J, the junction kept 3 bases outside the gene matches. DNA of the CDR3: TGTGCCAGCTCACCACCCCAGCGGGAATACAATGAGCAGTTCTTC. Translated, it gives CASSPPQREYNEQFF. Based on the CDR3 plus reference TRBV18 and TRBJ2-1, the full variable domain is NAGVMQNPRHLVRRRGQEARLRCSPMKGHSHVYWYRQLPEEGLKFMVYLQKENIIDESGMPKERFSAEFPKEGPSILRIQQVVRGDSAAYFCASSPPQREYNEQFFGPGTRLTVL.

This chain uses TRBV7-9 with TRBJ2-1, with a weak D call TRBD2 (5 bases). The V end was cut by 1 base, the J end by 4 bases, with 14 bases between. The V gene's germline CDR1 is SEHNR and CDR2 FQNEAQ (reference sequence). The CDR3 runs to 16 residues. In DNA, the CDR3 is TGTGCCAGCAGCTTAGATTCAAGCGGCAAGTACAATGAGCAGTTCTTC. It specifies CASSLDSSGKYNEQFF.

The chain carries TRBV7-9 and TRBJ1-6, with a possible D match to TRBD1 (5 bases). V dropped 4 bases and J dropped 10 bases, with 14 bases sitting between them. The germline gives CDR1 SEHNR, CDR2 FQNEAQ (reference sequence). The length of the CDR3 is 14 residues. CDR3: CASSSVAEGSPLHF. The CDR3 bases are TGTGCCAGCAGCTCGGTGGCGGAGGGGTCACCCCTCCACTTT.

This clone was recorded once. This rearrangement joins TRBV10-1 to TRBJ2-7; possible D gene TRBD2, 5 bases. With 0 bases removed from V and 5 bases from J, the gap between germline ends came to 8 bases. The CDR3 consists of 13 residues. Germline-derived CDR1 and CDR2 are WNHNN and SYGVQD (reference sequence). The CDR3 nucleotides read TGCGCCAGCAGTGAGTCCGGACTGGACGAGCAGTACTTC. Its translation is CASSESGLDEQYF.

This rearrangement joins TRBV2 to TRBJ2-1; D remains unclear. The CDR3 loop spans 11 amino acids. The germline V and J ends were trimmed by 8 bases and 7 bases, with 9 bases remaining between them. In germline, CDR1 is SNHLY, CDR2 FYNNEI. The CDR3 region is CASGVGNEQFF. Here the CDR3 DNA reads TGTGCCAGCGGGGTAGGGAATGAGCAGTTCTTC.

The DNA of the CDR3 is TGTGCCAGCAGCCCCCGACGGGGTGAGCAGTACTTC. As protein: CASSPRRGEQYF. V is TRBV3-1 (or the pseudogene TRBV3-2) and J is TRBJ2-7, with D maybe TRBD2 (5 bases). V was cut by 4 bases and J by 7 bases, with 11 bases left in between. The CDR3 extends over 12 amino acids. The germline gives CDR1 LGHDT, CDR2 YNNKEL (reference sequence).

This clone was seen only a few times. V and J are TRBV7-2 and TRBJ2-1; D is uncertain. V shed 0 bases and J shed 7 bases, with 7 bases lying between them. CDR3 length: 13 residues. Per the germline V gene, CDR1 is SGHTA and CDR2 is FQGNSA. The DNA for the CDR3 is TGTGCCAGCAGCTTAGCAGTAAGGAATGAGCAGTTCTTC. Amino acid sequence: CASSLAVRNEQFF. Variable domain in full (rest from reference TRBV7-2 and TRBJ2-1): GAGVSQSPSNKVTEKGKDVELRCDPISGHTALYWYRQSLGQGLEFLIYFQGNSAPDKSGLPSDRFSAERTGGSVSTLTIQRTQQEDSAVYLCASSLAVRNEQFFGPGTRLTVL.

The chain combines TRBV18 with TRBJ1-4; TRBD1 is a possible D gene (5 bases). V was trimmed by 2 bases and J by 8 bases, leaving 42 bases between them. This CDR3 has 24 amino acids. Germline values: CDR1 KGHSH, CDR2 LQKENI. The DNA for the CDR3 is TGTGCCAGCTCACCAACCCGAGTAGGTTGGGGAGGGACCTCTCCTCCCGGCGGGGACGAAAAACTGTTTTTT. Protein product: CASSPTRVGWGGTSPPGGDEKLFF.

This clone was detected a few times. This chain connects TRBV6-1 to TRBJ2-5; a weak D match, TRBD1 (5 bases). The length of the CDR3 is 15 residues. Germline loops: CDR1 MNHNS, CDR2 SASEGT. V lost 1 base to trimming and J lost 3 bases, with 12 bases between them. CDR3 sequence reads: CASSEGRGREETQYF. The CDR3 nucleotides are TGTGCCAGCAGTGAAGGTAGGGGCAGAGAAGAGACCCAGTACTTC.

This clone has only a few counts. The rearrangement uses TRBV7-9 and TRBJ2-5; D uncertain. There are 15 residues in the CDR3. V was pared by 1 base and J by 0 bases, with 9 bases between. The germline CDR1 and CDR2 sequences are SEHNR and FQNEAQ (reference sequence). CDR3 sequence: CASSLGLTYQETQYF. In DNA form, the CDR3 reads TGTGCCAGCAGCTTAGGGCTCACCTACCAAGAGACCCAGTACTTC.

V gene TRBV12-3 or TRBV12-4 combines with J gene TRBJ2-1; no reliable D call. With 10 bases removed from V and 8 bases from J, the gap between germline ends came to 12 bases. The CDR3 is made up of 11 amino acids. The CDR3 sequence is CATSMSDEQFF. CDR3 in DNA: TGTGCCACATCGATGTCGGATGAGCAGTTCTTC.

This chain uses TRBV5-1 with TRBJ2-3, with TRBD2 matching 9 bases. V was clipped by 0 bases and J by 2 bases; unmatched bases: 4. The CDR3 runs 16 residues. Germline CDR1 reads SGHRS; CDR2 reads YFSETQ. For the CDR3, the DNA is TGCGCCAGCAGCTTGGATTCTAGCGGGACCACAGATACGCAGTATTTT. Its translation is CASSLDSSGTTDTQYF.

V gene TRBV18 combines with J gene TRBJ1-6; perhaps TRBD1 as D (5 bases). This CDR3 has 18 residues. The germline V gene has CDR1 KGHSH and CDR2 LQKENI. V was clipped by 10 bases and J by 1 base, with 23 bases between them. The CDR3 spells CANHGDSGRGSYNSPLHF. The CDR3 DNA reads as TGTGCCAATCATGGGGACTCGGGGCGTGGGTCCTATAATTCACCCCTCCACTTT.